These 6 T cell receptor beta chains originate from one sample sequenced in a study of OX40 agonist ivuxolimab in advanced cancers. Data came from immunoSEQ multiplex PCR; TCRdb stores just in-frame clones and leaves some out. The sample consists of approximately 87,000 clones, approximately 92% of them appearing once. The sequencing used CD4+ or CD8+ T cells sorted from blood, collected in a trial of the OX40 agonist ivuxolimab. These receptors all stem from an adult with an advanced solid tumor such as melanoma, head and neck, liver or kidney cancer.

The rearrangement uses TRBV9 and TRBJ2-2; possibly TRBD1 for D (5 bases). V lost 1 base to trimming and J lost 2 bases, with 15 bases between them. The CDR3 consists of 17 residues. CDR1 is SGDLS, CDR2 YYNGEE, per germline. The chain's CDR3 is CASSVPQTDFNTGELFF. The CDR3 DNA follows: TGTGCCAGCAGCGTACCCCAGACAGACTTTAACACCGGGGAGCTGTTTTTT.

This clone has more than one count but fewer than ten. V and J are TRBV19 and TRBJ2-5, with TRBD2 matching over 8 bases. CDR3 length equals 14 residues. The J segment lost 0 bases and the V segment lost 7 bases, leaving 4 bases of the junction unmatched. Germline V gene data show CDR1 as LNHDA and CDR2 as SQIVND (reference sequence). The CDR3, as DNA: TGTGCCAGTACCACGGGACTAGACCAAGAGACCCAGTACTTC. Encoded protein: CASTTGLDQETQYF.

A note on this clone: Mismatch with germline at one junction end may stem from a read error. The V and J genes are TRBV7-7 and TRBJ2-7; possibly TRBD1 for D (5 bases). Germline V gives CDR1 SSHAT, CDR2 FNYEAQ (reference sequence). The CDR3 totals 15 residues. CDR3 loop: CASSPDSTFTYEQYF. DNA of the CDR3: TGTGCTAGCAGCCCCGACAGCACTTTCACCTACGAGCAGTACTTC.

The chain recombines TRBV7-9 with TRBJ2-1, with 14 bases matching TRBD2. Germline values: CDR1 SEHNR, CDR2 FQNEAQ (reference sequence). V lost 7 bases and J lost 0; bases outside the gene matches: 2. There are 16 residues in the CDR3. The CDR3 loop is CASIGTSGSSYNEQFF. The CDR3, as DNA: TGTGCCAGCATCGGGACTAGCGGGAGCTCCTACAATGAGCAGTTCTTC.

The chain recombines TRBV5-8 with TRBJ2-7; weak D call: TRBD1 (5 bases). Trimming shortened V by 1 base and J by 3 bases, and 5 bases separated the two germline ends. Germline CDR1 and CDR2: SGHTS and YDEGEE. The CDR3 length is 12 residues. CDR3 nucleotide sequence: TGTGCCAGCAGCTTGAGGGGCTACGAGCAGTACTTC. Encoded protein: CASSLRGYEQYF.

The rearrangement links TRBV27 to TRBJ2-5; 7 bases agree with TRBD1. CDR1 is MNHEY and CDR2 is SMNVEV in the germline V gene (reference sequence). The CDR3 is 13 amino acids. V was pared by 4 bases and J by 3 bases, with 2 bases of the junction left unmatched. CDR3 protein: CASSWTGKETQYF. The DNA of the CDR3 is TGTGCCAGCAGTTGGACAGGAAAAGAGACCCAGTACTTC.